A selection of T cell receptor beta chains follows, all from one sample in a study of shared clonotypes between healthy human individuals. Clones were read by immunoSEQ multiplex PCR, and TCRdb kept only the in-frame ones, dropping some. This repertoire shows roughly 1,100,000 clones, about 75% found once; its top ten account for around 1.4%. Sequencing was done on a sample of memory CD4+ T cells sorted from blood. Receptor source: a man aged 18 to 29 in good health. Each CDR3 is given with its conserved first and last residue. A D gene is named only where the DNA matches it firmly.

CDR3: CASSPGTSGIYYNEQFF
DNA: TGTGCCAGCAGCCCGGGGACTAGCGGGATTTACTACAATGAGCAGTTCTTC
D: TRBD2
V: TRBV7-9
J: TRBJ2-1

CDR3: CASSPSGPPGNEQFF
DNA: TGTGCCAGCAGCCCATCGGGACCCCCGGGGAATGAGCAGTTCTTC
D: -
V: TRBV5-6
J: TRBJ2-1

CDR3: CASSASGSGRAEAFF
DNA: TGTGCCAGCAGCGCAAGTGGGTCGGGGCGGGCTGAAGCTTTCTTT
D: -
V: TRBV6-1
J: TRBJ1-1

CDR3: CASSKSGSNNQPQHF
DNA: TGTGCCAGCTCAAAAAGTGGCAGTAACAATCAGCCCCAGCATTTT
D: -
V: TRBV6-1
J: TRBJ1-5

CDR3: CASSLTSGTGRRYNYGYTF
DNA: TGTGCCAGCAGCTTGACTTCGGGGACAGGACGTAGATATAACTATGGCTACACCTTC
D: TRBD1
V: TRBV5-4
J: TRBJ1-2

CDR3: CASSLEKGSSYEQYF
DNA: TGTGCCAGCAGCTTAGAGAAGGGTAGCTCCTACGAGCAGTACTTC
D: -
V: TRBV7-8
J: TRBJ2-7

CDR3: CASRAGTGSTGELFF
DNA: TGTGCCAGCAGAGCCGGGACAGGGTCAACCGGGGAGCTGTTTTTT
D: TRBD1
V: TRBV9
J: TRBJ2-2

CDR3: CASSQGGTEPTGYTF
DNA: TGCGCCAGCAGCCAAGGTGGTACGGAGCCGACGGGCTACACCTTC
D: -
V: TRBV4-3
J: TRBJ1-2

CDR3: CASMRGLTEAFF
DNA: TGTGCCAGTATGAGGGGGCTGACTGAAGCTTTCTTT
D: TRBD1
V: TRBV19
J: TRBJ1-1

CDR3: CASSIGTGVSSYNSPLHF
DNA: TGCGCCAGCAGCATCGGGACAGGGGTGAGCTCCTATAATTCACCCCTCCACTTT
D: TRBD1
V: TRBV5-1
J: TRBJ1-6

CDR3: CASSYGLETQYF
DNA: TGTGCCAGCAGTTACGGTCTAGAGACCCAGTACTTC
D: -
V: TRBV6-6
J: TRBJ2-5

CDR3: CASSRDGRNTEAFF
DNA: TGTGCCAGCAGCCGGGACGGGAGGAACACTGAAGCTTTCTTT
D: -
V: TRBV6-5
J: TRBJ1-1

CDR3: CASSRGLAGGPDEQFF
DNA: TGTGCCAGCAGCCGAGGACTAGCGGGAGGCCCTGATGAGCAGTTCTTC
D: TRBD2
V: TRBV7-9
J: TRBJ2-1

CDR3: CASTDRQGLGGYTF
DNA: TGTGCCAGCACAGATCGACAGGGCCTCGGGGGCTACACCTTC
D: TRBD1
V: TRBV6-1
J: TRBJ1-2

CDR3: CASSLGAGDRGLKETQYF
DNA: TGTGCCAGCAGCTTGGGGGCAGGAGACAGGGGGTTAAAAGAGACCCAGTACTTC
D: TRBD1
V: TRBV5-4
J: TRBJ2-5

CDR3: CASSPGPGPTRAYEQYF
DNA: TGCGCCAGCAGCCCGGGCCCAGGGCCCACCAGGGCCTACGAGCAGTACTTC
D: -
V: TRBV5-1
J: TRBJ2-7